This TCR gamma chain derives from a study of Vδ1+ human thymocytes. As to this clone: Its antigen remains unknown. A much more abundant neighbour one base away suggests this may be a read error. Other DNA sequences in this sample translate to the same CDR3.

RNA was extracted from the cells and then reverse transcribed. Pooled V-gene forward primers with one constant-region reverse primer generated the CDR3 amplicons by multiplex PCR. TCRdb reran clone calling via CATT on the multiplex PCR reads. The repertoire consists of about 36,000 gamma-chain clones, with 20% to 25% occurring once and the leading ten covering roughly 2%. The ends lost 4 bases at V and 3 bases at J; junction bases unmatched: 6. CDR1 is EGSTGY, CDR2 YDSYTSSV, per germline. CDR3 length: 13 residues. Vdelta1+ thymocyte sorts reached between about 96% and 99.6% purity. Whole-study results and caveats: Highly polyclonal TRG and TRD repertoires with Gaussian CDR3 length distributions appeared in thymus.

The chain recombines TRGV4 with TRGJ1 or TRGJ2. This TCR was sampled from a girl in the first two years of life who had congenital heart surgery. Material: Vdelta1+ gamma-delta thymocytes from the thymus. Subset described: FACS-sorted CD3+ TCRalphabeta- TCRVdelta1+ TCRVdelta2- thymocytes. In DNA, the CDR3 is TGTGCCACCTGGGACGAGACTTATTATAAGAAACTCTTT. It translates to CATWDETYYKKLF.